These 24 T cell receptor beta chains were all obtained from the same sample, sequenced in a study of metastatic and nonmetastatic thyroid tumors. Patients underwent thyroid surgery, and none had received any treatment before it. TCRdb re-called clones from the PCR reads using MiXCR. This sample has more than 65,000 clones, with approximately 15% found just once. The sample comprised blood. The origin of the receptors is a male donor with papillary thyroid cancer or a benign thyroid nodule (not recorded which). Some clones in this sample may be carry-over from other donors' samples.

There are many counts of this clone. V gene TRBV2 combines with J gene TRBJ1-4; D is undetermined. V was pared by 8 bases and J by 8 bases, with 12 bases between. CDR3 size: 12 residues. The germline gives CDR1 SNHLY, CDR2 FYNNEI. The CDR3 sequence: CASEASWEKLFF. The CDR3 DNA reads TGTGCCAGCGAAGCGTCCTGGGAAAAACTGTTTTTT.

This clone was counted between two and nine times. This chain joins TRBV27 and TRBJ1-2, with D possibly being TRBD1 (5 bases). Trimming removed 4 bases at V and 5 bases at J, with 14 bases between. Germline loops: CDR1 MNHEY, CDR2 SMNVEV (reference sequence). This CDR3 contains 14 residues. CDR3 in amino acids: CASSYQGTEYGYTF. The CDR3 nucleotides read TGTGCCAGCAGTTATCAGGGAACTGAATATGGCTACACCTTC.

The chain uses TRBV9 and TRBJ2-1; 13 bases line up with TRBD2. The CDR3 loop spans 18 amino acids. Germline V gene lookup returns CDR1 SGDLS and CDR2 YYNGEE. V lost 0 bases, J lost 0 bases, and 3 bases stayed unmatched. The CDR3: CASSVGTSGGISYNEQFF. Written as DNA, the CDR3 is TGTGCCAGCAGCGTAGGGACTAGCGGGGGCATCTCCTACAATGAGCAGTTCTTC.

This chain uses TRBV10-1 with TRBJ2-7; D gene uncertain. Per the germline V gene, CDR1 is WNHNN and CDR2 is SYGVQD (reference sequence). The CDR3 runs 12 residues. V lost 6 bases, J lost 2 bases, and 8 bases lay in between. In DNA, the CDR3 is TGCGCCAGCAGCCGGGTGACCTACGAGCAGTACTTC. Its protein is CASSRVTYEQYF.

In this sample, this clone turned up many times. DNA for the CDR3: TGTGCCAGTGGGTGGGGGACCGACGAGCAGTACTTC. As protein: CASGWGTDEQYF. The V and J genes are TRBV28 and TRBJ2-7, with D perhaps TRBD1 or TRBD2 (5 bases each). V was cut by 9 bases and J by 5 bases, with 14 bases left in between. CDR1 is MDHEN, CDR2 SYDVKM, per germline. There are 12 residues in the CDR3.

Points on this clone: The junction shows a germline mismatch at one end, possibly a read error. The chain has TRBV5-1 and TRBJ2-4; the D gene is possibly TRBD1 (5 bases). CDR3 length: 14 amino acids. Germline V gene sequence: CDR1 SGHRS, CDR2 YFSETQ. This CDR3 reads CASSFDSYKSIQYF. CDR3 nucleotides: TGCGCCAGCAGCTTTGACAGCTACAAAAGCATTCAGTACTTC.

This clone has ten or more counts. J is TRBJ1-1 and V is TRBV11-2, with D tentatively TRBD1 (6 bases). Germline CDR1 and CDR2: SGHAT and FQNNGV. With 4 bases removed from V and 2 bases from J, the gap between germline ends came to 14 bases. The CDR3 is 15 residues long. In nucleotides, the CDR3 is TGTGCCAGCAGCTCCAGGGGCAGGGGTAACACTGAAGCTTTCTTT. This codes for CASSSRGRGNTEAFF.

This clone appeared many times. The CDR3 protein is CASSFTSGTQETQYF. CDR3 sequence (DNA): TGTGCCAGCAGCTTCACTAGCGGGACTCAAGAGACCCAGTACTTC. V usage is TRBV9 and J usage is TRBJ2-5; TRBD2 agrees at 10 bases. This CDR3 region has 15 residues. The germline V gene has CDR1 SGDLS and CDR2 YYNGEE. The trim removed 4 bases at V and 2 bases at J, leaving 5 bases unmatched.

This clone was seen ten or more times. This chain links TRBV30 with TRBJ1-6, with a weak D call TRBD1 (5 bases). Germline loops: CDR1 GTSNPN, CDR2 SVGIG (reference sequence). The V end lost 8 bases, the J end lost 1 base, and 9 bases lay between the germline ends. This CDR3 region has 13 residues. CDR3 in DNA: TGTGCCGCCTGGGGGTCCTATAATTCACCCCTCCACTTT. It specifies CAAWGSYNSPLHF.

There are many counts of this clone. This chain links TRBV20-1 with TRBJ2-2; D not resolved. Between the trimmed V and J ends, which lost 6 bases and 0 bases, there was a span of 8 bases. The CDR3 runs to 13 residues. Germline V gene lookup returns CDR1 DFQATT and CDR2 SNEGSKA (reference sequence). The CDR3 reads CSAPTANTGELFF. As DNA, the CDR3 is TGCAGTGCCCCAACCGCGAACACCGGGGAGCTGTTTTTT.

This clone was observed many times. The rearrangement links TRBV6-1 to TRBJ1-1; the D is unclear. In germline, CDR1 is MNHNS, CDR2 SASEGT. The V gene lost 7 bases and the J gene lost 3 bases, with 12 bases spanning the gap. The CDR3 is 13 amino acids. CDR3 in DNA: TGTGCCAGCAATAAGTTGAGGGACACTGAAGCTTTCTTT. Protein sequence: CASNKLRDTEAFF.

Only a few counts were recorded for this clone. Here the CDR3 reads CASSSNSEQYV. The DNA of the CDR3 is TGTGCCAGCAGTTCCAACTCCGAGCAGTACGTC. This sequence joins TRBV6-2 or TRBV6-3 and TRBJ2-7; the D is unclear. Trimming cost V 4 bases and J 6 bases, with 7 bases left between them. The CDR3 consists of 11 residues. Germline V gene lookup returns CDR1 MNHEY and CDR2 SVGEGT.

The sample holds a few counts of this clone. A junction boundary mismatches the germline segment, possibly from a read error. This chain connects TRBV12-3 or TRBV12-4 to TRBJ2-1, with no clear D. The CDR3 is made up of 16 amino acids. CDR3 in DNA: TGTGCCAGCAGATCCACCAGAACGCGCTACTACGATGAGCAGTTCTTC. Translating gives CASRSTRTRYYDEQFF.

This clone occurred many times. The chain's CDR3 is CASRWGVNTEAFF. The CDR3 DNA follows: TGTGCCAGCCGGTGGGGGGTTAACACTGAAGCTTTCTTT. The chain uses TRBV6-1 and TRBJ1-1; D perhaps matches TRBD1 (5 bases). Germline V gene lookup returns CDR1 MNHNS and CDR2 SASEGT. Trimming took 8 bases from V and 2 from J, leaving 12 bases between them. The length of the CDR3 is 13 residues.

In the case of this clone: A read error is possible here, since a much larger clone lies one base away. Other DNA sequences of this sample code for an identical CDR3. This chain joins TRBV3-1 and TRBJ1-1, with a possible D match to TRBD1 (5 bases). CDR1 is LGHDT, CDR2 YNNKEL, per germline (reference sequence). The CDR3 loop spans 12 amino acids. Trimming took 4 bases from V and 6 from J, leaving 9 bases between them. CDR3 protein: CASSLTGSEAFF. CDR3 nucleotide sequence: TGTGCCAGCAGCCTTACAGGTTCTGAAGCTTTCTTT.

This clone was counted ten times or more. This chain uses TRBV7-2 with TRBJ2-3; TRBD2 is a possible D gene (5 bases). This CDR3 comprises 13 residues. V gave up 5 bases and J gave up 6 bases, with 12 bases separating them. From germline, CDR1 is SGHTA and CDR2 FQGNSA. CDR3 nucleotides: TGTGCCAGCAGCGCCAATACTAGGGATACGCAGTATTTT. Protein product: CASSANTRDTQYF.

This CDR3 is CSARDGTKGSYEQYF. The DNA for the CDR3 is TGCAGTGCTAGAGATGGGACTAAGGGTTCCTACGAGCAGTACTTC. V is TRBV20-1 and J is TRBJ2-7, with 7 bases matching TRBD2. The germline CDR1 and CDR2 sequences are DFQATT and SNEGSKA (reference sequence). The CDR3 sequence is 15 residues long. J gave up 1 base and V 0 bases, and 6 bases lay outside the gene matches.

This clone was seen many times. The CDR3 sequence is CASSLDWQQFF. The CDR3 DNA is TGTGCCAGCAGCTTGGACTGGCAGCAGTTCTTC. The chain has TRBV5-6 and TRBJ2-1; D ambiguous. CDR1 and CDR2 (germline): SGHDT, YYEEEE. The V end was cut by 0 bases, the J end by 11 bases, with 6 bases between. The CDR3 loop spans 11 amino acids.

This clone was picked up many times. The chain carries TRBV30 and TRBJ2-7; maybe TRBD1 (6 bases). The CDR3 is made up of 15 amino acids. CDR1 is GTSNPN and CDR2 is SVGIG in the germline V gene (reference sequence). V was cut by 2 bases and J by 5 bases, with 19 bases left in between. CDR3 region: CAWSWEGQGYNEQYV. CDR3 nucleotide sequence: TGTGCCTGGAGTTGGGAAGGCCAGGGGTACAACGAGCAGTACGTC.

The chain uses TRBV7-8 and TRBJ2-7, with TRBD2 identical over 7 bases. Germline lookup yields CDR1 SGHVS and CDR2 FQNEAQ. The trim removed 5 bases at V and 10 bases at J, leaving 14 bases unmatched. This CDR3 has 14 residues. For the CDR3, the DNA is TGTGCCAGCAGCCGGGGACTATCGGCCTCCTATCAGTACGTC. It is translated as CASSRGLSASYQYV.

This clone turned up a few times. This chain uses TRBV6-1 with TRBJ2-7, with D perhaps TRBD2 (6 bases). The germline gives CDR1 MNHNS, CDR2 SASEGT. Trimming took off 5 bases at V and 7 bases at J, with 21 bases between the two ends. The CDR3 extends over 15 amino acids. The CDR3 sequence: CASSTPVRESPEQYF. In nucleotides, the CDR3 is TGTGCCAGCAGTACCCCCGTCCGGGAGTCGCCGGAGCAGTACTTC.

CDR3 coding DNA: TGCGCCAGCAGCATAATAGCGGGAGGCACCTACGAGCAGTACTTC. It codes for CASSIIAGGTYEQYF. The rearrangement uses TRBV5-1 and TRBJ2-7; 10 nucleotides match TRBD2. Germline CDR1 reads SGHRS; CDR2 reads YFSETQ. Germline trimming cut 4 bases from V and 2 bases from J; bases unmatched to any gene: 6. This CDR3 is 15 amino acids long.

This clone was observed many times. The rearrangement links TRBV11-3 to TRBJ2-7; D remains unclear. This CDR3 comprises 12 residues. Germline V gene lookup returns CDR1 SGHNT and CDR2 YENEEA. V lost 3 bases and J 6 bases, leaving 9 bases between the germline ends. In DNA form, the CDR3 reads TGTGCCAGCAGCTTCGTGACATTCGAGCAGTACGTC. Translation: CASSFVTFEQYV.

The rearrangement joins TRBV30 to TRBJ2-7, with 7 positions matching TRBD1. V lost 3 bases and J lost 4; bases outside the gene matches: 0. This CDR3 contains 11 residues. Looked up from germline, CDR1 is GTSNPN and CDR2 is SVGIG (reference sequence). The DNA of the CDR3 is TGTGCCTGGAGCAGGGGGTACGAGCAGTACTTC. The encoded protein is CAWSRGYEQYF.